This T cell receptor beta chain was documented in a study of glioma-infiltrating T cells after dendritic cell vaccination (dated by TCRdb to 2016 to 2018). Broadly, across the study: The cohort included some 15 glioblastoma patients drawn from Phase I and II dendritic cell vaccination trials, of whom 9 were newly diagnosed and 6 had recurrent disease. Between the early 2000s and the early 2010s, the patients were given dendritic cell vaccination pulsed with autologous tumor lysate. The vaccine consisted of monocyte-derived dendritic cells cultured about 7 days with IL-4 and GM-CSF, then pulsed overnight with autologous tumor lysate. Three intradermal dendritic cell vaccine injections were administered to patients at biweekly intervals in the arm below the axilla. Deep sequencing of TCR beta CDR3 regions was used to quantify tumor-infiltrating lymphocyte content and compare tumor and blood repertoires in dendritic cell-vaccinated glioblastoma patients. Survival after dendritic cell vaccination was correlated with TCR sequencing metrics such as TIL content and the overlap between tumor and blood repertoires.

What the study reported, not specific to this receptor: The three-group TCR overlap response model was described as speculative and requiring prospective validation. No direct relationship between TCR clonality and survival was found, suggesting a diverse polyclonal response may matter. Longer time to progression and overall survival after dendritic cell vaccination were predicted by higher estimated pretreatment TIL content. The cohort was small and heterogeneous, few patients had complete blood and tumor sets, and even fewer had initial-recurrent tumor pairs.

Remarks on this clone: Its antigen is not yet known. No base-level quality is on record; no much larger clone is a single base apart.

TCRB CDR3 regions were amplified from around 2.1 ug genomic DNA, or all available DNA if less, using the immunoSEQ assay. Multiplex PCR used 60 forward primers for TCR V beta segments and 13 reverse primers for J beta segments. Synthetic control templates were spiked into each sample at limiting dilution to estimate reads per starting template. The Illumina HiSeq System generated 87 bp sequencing reads. Per the source publication's procedure: PCR and sequencing errors were removed by a nearest neighbor algorithm that merged closely related sequences. TCR overlap was defined as the percentage of unique tumor TCR beta sequences that were also found in the peripheral blood of the same patient. Held by TCRdb, this immuneACCESS table contains in-frame sequences only and omits some clones. Under half of the omission traces to an unresolved V gene where checked; the cause of the rest is unknown. The DNA was the basis for D and trimming; V, J and clone size are from that table. The sample table shows tens of thousands of clones, and approximately 90% are seen once. The top ten hold less than 2.5% of the sample.

The CDR3 holds 15 amino acids from the cysteine to the phenylalanine. Just CDR3 DNA is preserved here, 45 bases in frame from base 1. The germline V gene provides CDR1 LGHNA and CDR2 YNFKEQ. Trimming at the junction amounts to 1 base on V and 1 base on J, and the germline ends lie 10 bases apart. To be selected, patients needed enough residual fresh-frozen tumor tissue and more than two years of available survival data. Molecular status otherwise varied across the glioblastoma patients, but none of them carried an isocitrate dehydrogenase mutation. PBMC were collected before vaccination, two weeks after the third vaccination, and at tumor progression if tumor progression occurred. The Qiagen DNeasy Blood extraction Kit was used to extract genomic DNA.

The V gene is TRBV4-2 and the J gene is TRBJ1-1; no D gene is confidently identified. The specimen was blood, collected before dendritic cell vaccination. This clonotype originated in a human donor with glioblastoma. The sequence in DNA is TGTGCCAGCAGCCAAGTCTTCCGACAGAACACTGAAGCTTTCTTT. It specifies CASSQVFRQNTEAFF.